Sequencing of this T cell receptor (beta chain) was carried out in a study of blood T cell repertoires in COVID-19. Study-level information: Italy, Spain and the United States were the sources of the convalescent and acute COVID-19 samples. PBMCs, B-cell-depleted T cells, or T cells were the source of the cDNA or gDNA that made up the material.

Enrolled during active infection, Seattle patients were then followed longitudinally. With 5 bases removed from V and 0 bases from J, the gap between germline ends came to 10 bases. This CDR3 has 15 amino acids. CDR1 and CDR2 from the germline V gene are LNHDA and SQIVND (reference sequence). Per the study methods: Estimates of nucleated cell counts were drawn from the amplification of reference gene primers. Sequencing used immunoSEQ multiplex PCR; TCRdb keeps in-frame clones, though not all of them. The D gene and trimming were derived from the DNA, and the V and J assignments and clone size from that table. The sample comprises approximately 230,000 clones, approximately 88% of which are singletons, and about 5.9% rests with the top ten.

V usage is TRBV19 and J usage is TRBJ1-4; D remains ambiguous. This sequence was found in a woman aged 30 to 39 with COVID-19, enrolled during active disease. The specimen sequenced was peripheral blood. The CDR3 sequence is CASSPQVPTNEKLFF. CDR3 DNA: TGTGCCAGTAGTCCCCAGGTACCAACTAATGAAAAACTGTTTTTT.